What follows are 17 T cell receptor beta chains derived from one specimen sequenced in a study of read filtering for tumor transcriptome and immune sequencing. Molecular barcoded adaptors covering alpha/delta and beta/gamma chains were used on 400 ng RNA. TCRdb analysed the reads with MiXCR anew, one entry per CDR3 protein. This sample yields 25,000 to 35,000 distinct CDR3 sequences, of which around 20% are seen a single time; approximately 16% belongs to the top ten. Sequenced input: a population of CD138-negative cells sorted from bone marrow. Every receptor here comes from a donor at least 40 years old with multiple myeloma.

CDR3: CASSSHTDHQPQHF. The CDR3 DNA is TGTGCCAGCAGTTCACACACGGACCATCAGCCCCAGCATTTT. The chain combines TRBV25-1 with TRBJ1-5; D is uncertain. CDR1 is MGHDK, CDR2 SYGVNS, per germline. The CDR3 covers 14 residues. The V gene lost 5 bases and the J gene lost 5 bases, with 13 bases spanning the gap. Using reference TRBV25-1 and TRBJ1-5 for the parts outside the CDR3, the full variable domain is EADIYQTPRYLVIGTGKKITLECSQTMGHDKMYWYQQDPGMELHLIHYSYGVNSTEKGDLSSESTVSRIRTEHFPLTLESARPSHTSQYLCASSSHTDHQPQHFGDGTRLSIL.

At least ten counts were recorded for this clonotype. The genes are TRBV18 and TRBJ1-5; weak D call: TRBD1 (6 bases). Germline CDR1 is KGHSH and CDR2 is LQKENI. The CDR3 is 14 amino acids. Trimming shortened V by 3 bases and J by 3 bases, and 9 bases separated the two germline ends. The CDR3 loop reads CASSPWDINQPQHF. Written as DNA, the CDR3 is TGTGCCAGCTCACCCTGGGACATCAATCAGCCCCAGCATTTT.

The chain uses TRBV4-1 and TRBJ2-2; 7 bases agree with TRBD1. This CDR3 has 14 amino acids. CDR1 is MGHRA, CDR2 YSYEKL, per germline. J lost 6 bases, V lost 1 base, and 2 bases had no gene match. This CDR3 is CASSQAQGSGELFF. The CDR3, as DNA: TGCGCCAGCAGCCAAGCACAGGGGTCCGGGGAGCTGTTTTTT.

At least ten counts were recorded for this clonotype. This chain uses TRBV12-3 or TRBV12-4 with TRBJ2-1; D unclear. This CDR3 has 15 residues. The V end lost 0 bases, the J end lost 0 bases, and 6 bases lay between the germline ends. CDR3 DNA sequence: TGTGCCAGCAGTTTAGCCCCTAGCTCCTACAATGAGCAGTTCTTC. Protein: CASSLAPSSYNEQFF.

The gene calls are TRBV5-8 and TRBJ1-2, with D hard to call. This CDR3 comprises 14 residues. Looked up from germline, CDR1 is SGHTS and CDR2 is YDEGEE. V shed 0 bases and J shed 4 bases, with 10 bases lying between them. CDR3 sequence: CASSLVVPLYGYTF. In DNA form, the CDR3 reads TGTGCCAGCAGCTTGGTAGTGCCGCTCTATGGCTACACCTTC. Full variable domain (outside the CDR3, taken from reference TRBV5-8 and TRBJ1-2): EAGVTQSPTHLIKTRGQQATLRCSPISGHTSVYWYQQALGLGLQFLLWYDEGEERNRGNFPPRFSGRQFPNYSSELNVNALELEDSALYLCASSLVVPLYGYTFGSGTRLTVV.

This clonotype was counted at least ten times. The CDR3, as DNA: TGTGCCAGCAGCCAAGGACAGGGGGATCATGGCTACACCTTC. Its translation: CASSQGQGDHGYTF. The chain is built from TRBV4-2 and TRBJ1-2, with 9 bases aligning to TRBD1. The trim removed 1 base at V and 6 bases at J, leaving 3 bases unmatched. This CDR3 is 14 amino acids long. The V gene's germline CDR1 is LGHNA and CDR2 YNFKEQ.

This clonotype was detected many times. The chain carries TRBV5-1 and TRBJ1-4, with a tentative D call TRBD1 (5 bases). Germline CDR1 reads SGHRS; CDR2 reads YFSETQ. V was trimmed by 4 bases and J by 0 bases, leaving 10 bases between them. The CDR3 sequence is 15 residues long. Here the CDR3 reads CASSTTGATNEKLFF. CDR3 DNA sequence: TGCGCCAGCAGCACGACGGGGGCAACTAATGAAAAACTGTTTTTT.

This clonotype was recorded at least ten times. The chain carries TRBV7-2 and TRBJ1-1; D is unresolved. V gave up 1 base and J gave up 8 bases, with 11 bases separating them. CDR1 is SGHTA, CDR2 FQGNSA, per germline. This CDR3 has 13 amino acids. The CDR3 loop reads CASSLDIVGEAFF. In nucleotides, the CDR3 is TGTGCCAGCAGCTTAGATATCGTCGGGGAAGCTTTCTTT.

This clonotype was detected ten times or more. V usage is TRBV11-2 and J usage is TRBJ2-2; D assignment may be TRBD1 or TRBD2 (6 bases each). V was cut by 7 bases and J by 6 bases, with 12 bases left in between. Looked up from germline, CDR1 is SGHAT and CDR2 is FQNNGV. The CDR3 has 13 amino acids. CDR3 loop: CASNPGGPGELFF. Written as DNA, the CDR3 is TGTGCCAGCAACCCTGGGGGGCCCGGGGAGCTGTTTTTT. The whole variable domain, filled in from reference TRBV11-2 and TRBJ2-2, reads EAGVAQSPRYKIIEKRQSVAFWCNPISGHATLYWYQQILGQGPKLLIQFQNNGVVDDSQLPKDRFSAERLKGVDSTLKIQPAKLEDSAVYLCASNPGGPGELFFGEGSRLTVL.

This clonotype has a count of ten or more. The rearrangement links TRBV28 to TRBJ2-3, with 11 bases aligning to TRBD1. V lost 7 bases to trimming and J lost 5 bases; unmatched junction nucleotides: 11. Germline values: CDR1 MDHEN, CDR2 SYDVKM. CDR3 size: 16 residues. CDR3 amino acids: CASTLAGTGGRDTQYF. In DNA form, the CDR3 reads TGTGCCAGCACCCTGGCCGGGACAGGGGGACGAGATACGCAGTATTTT.

Details on this clonotype: A read error may be the cause here, since a much bigger clone is one base away. Without the conserved terminal phenylalanine or tryptophan, this CDR3 likely stems from a read error. The chain couples TRBV27 to TRBJ2-6; no definite D call. V was trimmed by 2 bases and J by 1 base, leaving 6 bases between them. CDR3 size: 15 residues. Germline loops: CDR1 MNHEY, CDR2 SMNVEV (reference sequence). The CDR3 bases are TGTGCCAGCAGTTTAGAACCTTCTGGGGCCAACGTCCTGACTCTC. Translating it yields CASSLEPSGANVLTL.

As concerns this clonotype: Since a much larger clone is just one base distant, this may be a read error. V gene TRBV10-3 combines with J gene TRBJ2-3, with D possibly matching TRBD2 (5 bases). V lost 10 bases and J 1 base, leaving 18 bases between the germline ends. Looked up from germline, CDR1 is ENHRY and CDR2 is SYGVKD. This CDR3 region has 15 residues. The CDR3 region is CATTVGGSGTDTQYF. The CDR3 DNA reads as TGTGCCACCACCGTTGGTGGGAGTGGCACAGATACGCAGTATTTT.

This clonotype was seen once. At one end, the junction sequence differs from germline, possibly due to a read error. V gene TRBV10-3 combines with J gene TRBJ1-4; possibly TRBD1 for D (6 bases). The length of the CDR3 is 15 residues. Germline-derived CDR1 and CDR2 are ENHRY and SYGVKD. The CDR3 region has the DNA TGTGCCACCCAAGAGGGCAGGGGCGTGAACGAAAAACTGTCTTTT. This encodes CATQEGRGVNEKLSF.

This clonotype was recorded at least ten times. The V gene is TRBV20-1, the J gene TRBJ2-3, with a weak D call TRBD1 (6 bases). With 5 bases removed from V and 6 bases from J, the gap between germline ends came to 15 bases. Germline-derived CDR1 and CDR2 are DFQATT and SNEGSKA (reference sequence). CDR3 length: 13 residues. The DNA for the CDR3 is TGCAGTGCTTCTAGGACAGCTCGTGATACGCAGTATTTT. This codes for CSASRTARDTQYF.

Ten or more counts support this clonotype. The rearrangement links TRBV5-1 to TRBJ2-2; 9 nucleotides line up with TRBD1. The CDR3 length is 15 residues. V gave up 6 bases and J gave up 5 bases; unmatched junction bases: 8. Germline V CDR1 and CDR2: SGHRS, YFSETQ. The CDR3 sequence: CASMDPGTGTGELFF. Written as DNA, the CDR3 is TGCGCCAGCATGGACCCCGGGACAGGGACCGGGGAGCTGTTTTTT.

This clonotype was seen repeatedly, ten times or more. V is TRBV6-2 or TRBV6-3 and J is TRBJ2-7; 7 bases agree with TRBD2. The germline CDR1 and CDR2 sequences are MNHEY and SVGEGT. The CDR3 is 15 amino acids. V lost 6 bases, J lost 2 bases, and 10 bases stayed unmatched. The DNA for the CDR3 is TGTGCCAGCAGCCGGGCTAGCGGAAATACCTACGAGCAGTACTTC. Amino acid sequence: CASSRASGNTYEQYF.

In its sample, this clonotype was seen a few times. The chain uses TRBV5-1 and TRBJ2-5; no firm D call. V lost 1 base and J lost 0, with 4 bases in between. Germline assignment: CDR1 SGHRS and CDR2 YFSETQ. CDR3 length equals 13 residues. Here the CDR3 reads CASSLTYQETQYF. For the CDR3, the DNA is TGCGCCAGCAGCTTGACCTACCAAGAGACCCAGTACTTC.